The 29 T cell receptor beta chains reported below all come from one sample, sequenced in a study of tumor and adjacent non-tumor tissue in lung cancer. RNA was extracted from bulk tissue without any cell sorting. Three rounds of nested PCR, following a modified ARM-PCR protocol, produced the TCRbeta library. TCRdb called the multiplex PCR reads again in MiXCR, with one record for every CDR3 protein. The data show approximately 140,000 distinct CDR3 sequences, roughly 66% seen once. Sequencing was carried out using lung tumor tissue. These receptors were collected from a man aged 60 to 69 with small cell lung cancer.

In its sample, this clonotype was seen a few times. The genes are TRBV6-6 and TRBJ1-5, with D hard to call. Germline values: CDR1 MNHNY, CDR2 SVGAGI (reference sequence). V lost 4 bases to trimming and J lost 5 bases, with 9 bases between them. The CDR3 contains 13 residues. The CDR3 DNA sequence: TGTGCCAGCAGTTCACGGGTCGATCAGCCCCAGCATTTT. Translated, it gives CASSSRVDQPQHF.

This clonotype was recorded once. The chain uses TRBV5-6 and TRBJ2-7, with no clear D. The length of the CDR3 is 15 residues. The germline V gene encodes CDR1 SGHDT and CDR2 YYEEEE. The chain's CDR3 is CASSLEGVGAYGQYV. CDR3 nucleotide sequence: TGTGCCAGCAGCTTGGAAGGCGTAGGAGCCTACGGGCAGTACGTC.

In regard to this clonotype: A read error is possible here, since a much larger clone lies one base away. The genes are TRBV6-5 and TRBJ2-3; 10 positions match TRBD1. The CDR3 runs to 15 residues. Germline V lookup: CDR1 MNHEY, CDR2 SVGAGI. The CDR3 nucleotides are TGTGCCAGCAGTTACGCCGGGACAGGGGTACATACGCAGTCTTTT. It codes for CASSYAGTGVHTQSF.

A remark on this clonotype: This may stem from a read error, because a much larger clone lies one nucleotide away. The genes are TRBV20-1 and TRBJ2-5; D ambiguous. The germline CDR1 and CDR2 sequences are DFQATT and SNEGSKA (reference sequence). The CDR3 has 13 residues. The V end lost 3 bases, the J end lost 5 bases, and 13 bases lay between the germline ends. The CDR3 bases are TGCAGTGCTAGTTCCGTGGAGTTTGAGACCCAGTACTTC. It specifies CSASSVEFETQYF.

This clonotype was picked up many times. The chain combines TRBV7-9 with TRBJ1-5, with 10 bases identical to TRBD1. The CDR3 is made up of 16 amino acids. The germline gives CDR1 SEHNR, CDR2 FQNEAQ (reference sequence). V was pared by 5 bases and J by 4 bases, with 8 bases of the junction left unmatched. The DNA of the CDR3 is TGTGCCAGCAGCAAGGAGACAGGGGGCGGGAATCAGCCCCAGCATTTT. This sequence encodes CASSKETGGGNQPQHF.

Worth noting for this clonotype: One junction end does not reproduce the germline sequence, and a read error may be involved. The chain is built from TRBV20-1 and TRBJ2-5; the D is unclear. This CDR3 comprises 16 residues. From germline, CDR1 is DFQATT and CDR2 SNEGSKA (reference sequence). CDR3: CSARDGLGKHQETHYF. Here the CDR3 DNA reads TGCAGTGCTAGAGATGGCTTAGGAAAACACCAAGAGACCCATTACTTC.

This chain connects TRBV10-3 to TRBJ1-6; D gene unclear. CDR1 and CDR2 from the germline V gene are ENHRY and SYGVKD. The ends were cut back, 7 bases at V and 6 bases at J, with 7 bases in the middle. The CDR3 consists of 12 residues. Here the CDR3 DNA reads TGTGCCATCAACCACACTAATTCACCCCTCCACTTT. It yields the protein CAINHTNSPLHF.

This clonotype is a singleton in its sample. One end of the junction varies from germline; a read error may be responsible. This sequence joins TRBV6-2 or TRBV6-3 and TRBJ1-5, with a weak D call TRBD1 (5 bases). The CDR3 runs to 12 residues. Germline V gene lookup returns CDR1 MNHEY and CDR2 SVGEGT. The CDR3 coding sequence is TGTGCCAGTAGTTCACAGGTTGGGTCCCAGCATTTT. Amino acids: CASSSQVGSQHF.

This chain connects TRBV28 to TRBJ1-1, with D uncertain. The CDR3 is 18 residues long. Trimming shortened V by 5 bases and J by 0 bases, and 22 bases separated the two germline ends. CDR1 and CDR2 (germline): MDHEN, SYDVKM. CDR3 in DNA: TGTGCCAGCAGTCCCAGATCCGGGAGAGGGCGGGTGAACACTGAAGCTTTCTTT. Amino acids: CASSPRSGRGRVNTEAFF.

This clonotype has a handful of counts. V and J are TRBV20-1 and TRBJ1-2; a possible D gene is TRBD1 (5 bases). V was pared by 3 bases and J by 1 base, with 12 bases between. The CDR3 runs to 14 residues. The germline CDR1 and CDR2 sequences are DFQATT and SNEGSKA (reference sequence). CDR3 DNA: TGCAGTGCTAGCCTAGGACACCTTAACTATGGCTACACCTTC. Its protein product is CSASLGHLNYGYTF.

The CDR3 bases are TGTGCCAGCAGTTTATTTGAGATCCCGTTAGCCAAAAACATTCAGTACTTC. This gives the protein CASSLFEIPLAKNIQYF. V usage is TRBV28 and J usage is TRBJ2-4; D is ambiguous. The CDR3 length is 17 residues. Trimming left V 1 base short and J 0 bases short, with 13 bases between. The germline V gene has CDR1 MDHEN and CDR2 SYDVKM.

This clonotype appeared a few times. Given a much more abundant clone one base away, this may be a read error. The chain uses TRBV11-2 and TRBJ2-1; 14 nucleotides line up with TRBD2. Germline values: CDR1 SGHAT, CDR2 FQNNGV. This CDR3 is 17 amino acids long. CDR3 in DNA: TGTACCAGCAGCCACCGGGGTGGGACTAGCGGGAGTAGTGAGCAGTTCTTC. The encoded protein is CTSSHRGGTSGSSEQFF.

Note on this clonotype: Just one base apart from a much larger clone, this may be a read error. The DNA of the CDR3 is TGTGGCAGCAGCAACCCGTGGACCGGGGAGCTGTTTTTT. Translation: CGSSNPWTGELFF. The chain carries TRBV7-8 and TRBJ2-2; D is uncertain. This CDR3 has 13 residues. Germline loops: CDR1 SGHVS, CDR2 FQNEAQ. The whole variable domain, remainder taken from reference TRBV7-8 and TRBJ2-2, is GAGVSQSPRYKVAKRGQDVALRCDPISGHVSLFWYQQALGQGPEFLTYFQNEAQLDKSGLPSDRFFAERPEGSVSTLKIQRTQQEDSAVYLCGSSNPWTGELFFGEGSRLTVL.

CDR3 region: CASNSDFRRAKNIQYF. DNA for the CDR3: TGTGCCAGCAACTCGGACTTCAGGAGGGCCAAAAACATTCAGTACTTC. The chain carries TRBV11-2 and TRBJ2-4; D is perhaps TRBD2 (5 bases). From germline, CDR1 is SGHAT and CDR2 FQNNGV. There are 16 residues in the CDR3. V was pared by 7 bases and J by 1 base, with 17 bases between. Drawing the rest from reference TRBV11-2 and TRBJ2-4, the complete variable domain is EAGVAQSPRYKIIEKRQSVAFWCNPISGHATLYWYQQILGQGPKLLIQFQNNGVVDDSQLPKDRFSAERLKGVDSTLKIQPAKLEDSAVYLCASNSDFRRAKNIQYFGAGTRLSVL.

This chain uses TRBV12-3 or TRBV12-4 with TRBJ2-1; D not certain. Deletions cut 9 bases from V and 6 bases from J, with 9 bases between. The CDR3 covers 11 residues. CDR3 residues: CASSRINEQFF. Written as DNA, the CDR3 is TGTGCCAGTAGCAGAATCAATGAGCAGTTCTTC.

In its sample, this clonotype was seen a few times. Here the CDR3 reads CAWSRGSSYNEQFF. For the CDR3, the DNA is TGTGCCTGGAGTAGGGGGAGTTCTTACAATGAGCAGTTCTTC. The gene calls are TRBV30 and TRBJ2-1; maybe TRBD1 (6 bases). Trimming cost V 2 bases and J 4 bases, with 12 bases left between them. Germline V CDR1 and CDR2: GTSNPN, SVGIG (reference sequence). CDR3 length: 14 residues.

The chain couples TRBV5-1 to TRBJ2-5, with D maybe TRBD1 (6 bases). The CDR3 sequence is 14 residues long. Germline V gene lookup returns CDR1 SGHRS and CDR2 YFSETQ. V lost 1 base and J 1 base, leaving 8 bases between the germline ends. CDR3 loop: CASSLTTGQETQYF. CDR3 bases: TGCGCCAGCAGCTTGACGACAGGCCAAGAGACCCAGTACTTC.

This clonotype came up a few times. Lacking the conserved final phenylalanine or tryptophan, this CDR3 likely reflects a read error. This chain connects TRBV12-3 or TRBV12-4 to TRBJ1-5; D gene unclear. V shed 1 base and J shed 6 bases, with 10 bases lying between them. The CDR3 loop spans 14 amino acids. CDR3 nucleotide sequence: TGTGCCAGCAGTTTAGGGGGAGTGGGTCAGCCCCAGCATCTT. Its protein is CASSLGGVGQPQHL.

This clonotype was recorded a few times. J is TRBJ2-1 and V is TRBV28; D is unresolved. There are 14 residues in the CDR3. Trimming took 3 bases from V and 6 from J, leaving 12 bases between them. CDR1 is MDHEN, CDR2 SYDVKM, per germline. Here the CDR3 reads CASSLAGTRNEQFF. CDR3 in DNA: TGTGCCAGCAGTTTGGCAGGAACCCGCAATGAGCAGTTCTTC.

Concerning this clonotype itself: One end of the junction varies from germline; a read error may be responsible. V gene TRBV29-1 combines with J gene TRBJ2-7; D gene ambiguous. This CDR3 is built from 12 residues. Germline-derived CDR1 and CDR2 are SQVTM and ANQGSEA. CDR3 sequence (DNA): TGCAGCGTTGGATACGGCTCCTACGGGCAGTACTTC. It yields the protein CSVGYGSYGQYF.

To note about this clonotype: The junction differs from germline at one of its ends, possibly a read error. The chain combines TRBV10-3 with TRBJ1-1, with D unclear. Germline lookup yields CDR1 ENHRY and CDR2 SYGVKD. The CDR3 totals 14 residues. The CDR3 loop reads CAISEWSGSTEAFF. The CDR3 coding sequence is TGTGCCATCAGTGAGTGGTCCGGCAGCACTGAGGCTTTCTTT.

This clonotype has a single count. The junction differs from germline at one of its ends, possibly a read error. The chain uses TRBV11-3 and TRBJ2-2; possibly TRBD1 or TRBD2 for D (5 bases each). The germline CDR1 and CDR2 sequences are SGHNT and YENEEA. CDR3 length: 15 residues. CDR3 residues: CTSSHQGPGPGELFF. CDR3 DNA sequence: TGTACCAGCAGCCATCAGGGACCAGGGCCTGGGGAGCTCTTTTTT.

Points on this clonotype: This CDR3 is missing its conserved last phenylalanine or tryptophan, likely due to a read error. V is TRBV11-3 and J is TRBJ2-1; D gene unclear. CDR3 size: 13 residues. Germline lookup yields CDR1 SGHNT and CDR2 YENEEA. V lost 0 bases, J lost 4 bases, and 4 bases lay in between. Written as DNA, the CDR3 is TGTGCCAGCAGCTTAGATGAGTACAATGAGCAGTTCTCC. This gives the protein CASSLDEYNEQFS.

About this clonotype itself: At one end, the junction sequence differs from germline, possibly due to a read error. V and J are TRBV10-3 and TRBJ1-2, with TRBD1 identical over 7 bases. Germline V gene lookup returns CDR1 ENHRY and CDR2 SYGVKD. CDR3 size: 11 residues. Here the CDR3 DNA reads TGCGCCTCAAGGTACAGGGGTGGCTACACCTTC. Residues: CASRYRGGYTF.

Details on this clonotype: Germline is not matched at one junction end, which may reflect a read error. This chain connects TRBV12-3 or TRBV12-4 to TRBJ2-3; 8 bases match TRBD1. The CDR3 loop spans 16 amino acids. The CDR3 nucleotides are TGTGCCATCAGTTTAGCGCAAGGCAGGGGGCAGGATACGCAGTATTTT. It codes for CAISLAQGRGQDTQYF.

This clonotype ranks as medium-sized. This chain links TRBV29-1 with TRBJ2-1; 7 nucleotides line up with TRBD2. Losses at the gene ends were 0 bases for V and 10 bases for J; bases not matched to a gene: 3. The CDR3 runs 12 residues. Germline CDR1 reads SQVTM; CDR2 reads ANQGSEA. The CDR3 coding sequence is TGCAGCGTTGAAGACGCGGGAGACGAGCAGTTCTTC. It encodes CSVEDAGDEQFF.

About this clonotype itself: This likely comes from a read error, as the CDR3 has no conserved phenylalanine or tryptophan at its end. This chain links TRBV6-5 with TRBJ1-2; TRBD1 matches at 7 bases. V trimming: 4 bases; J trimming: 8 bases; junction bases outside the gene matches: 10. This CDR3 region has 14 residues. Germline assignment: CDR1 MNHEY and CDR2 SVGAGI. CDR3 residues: CASSSTDRVEGYTL. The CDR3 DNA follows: TGTGCCAGCAGTTCCACAGACAGGGTGGAGGGCTACACCTTA.

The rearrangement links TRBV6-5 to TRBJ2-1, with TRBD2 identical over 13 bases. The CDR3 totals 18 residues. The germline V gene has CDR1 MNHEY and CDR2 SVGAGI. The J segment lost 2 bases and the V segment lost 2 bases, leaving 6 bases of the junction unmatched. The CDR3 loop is CASSYKTSGRKPYNEQFF. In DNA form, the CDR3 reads TGTGCCAGCAGTTACAAGACTAGCGGGAGGAAGCCCTACAATGAGCAGTTCTTC.

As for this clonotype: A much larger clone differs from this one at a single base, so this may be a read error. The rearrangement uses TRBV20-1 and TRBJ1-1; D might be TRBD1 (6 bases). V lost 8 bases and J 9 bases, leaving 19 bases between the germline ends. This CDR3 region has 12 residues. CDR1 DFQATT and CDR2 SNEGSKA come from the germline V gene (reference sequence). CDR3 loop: CSIGGDTAKAFF. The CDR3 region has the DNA TGCAGTATCGGAGGGGACACTGCTAAAGCTTTCTTT.